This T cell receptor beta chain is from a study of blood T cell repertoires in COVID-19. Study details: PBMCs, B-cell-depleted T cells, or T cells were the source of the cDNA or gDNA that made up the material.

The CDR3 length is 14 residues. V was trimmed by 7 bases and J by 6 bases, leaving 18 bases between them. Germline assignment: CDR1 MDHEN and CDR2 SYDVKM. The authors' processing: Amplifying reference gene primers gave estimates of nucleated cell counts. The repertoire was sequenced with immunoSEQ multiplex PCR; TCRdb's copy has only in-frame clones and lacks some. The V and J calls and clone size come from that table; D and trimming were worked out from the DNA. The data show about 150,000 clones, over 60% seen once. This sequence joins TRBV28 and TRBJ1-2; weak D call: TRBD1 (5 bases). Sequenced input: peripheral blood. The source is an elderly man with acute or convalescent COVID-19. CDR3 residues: CASTSGGKNDGYTF. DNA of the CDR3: TGTGCCAGCACGTCGGGGGGAAAGAATGATGGCTACACCTTC.